The sequence of this T cell receptor beta chain was determined in a study of blood T cell repertoires in COVID-19 (dated by TCRdb to about 2020). Study-level background: For ImmuneRACE Cohort 3, a participant was defined as recovered based on two consecutive negative NP/OP PCR tests, clearance by a healthcare professional, or resolution of symptoms. Samples covering the acute and convalescent phases of COVID-19 were provided by collaborators in the United States, Italy and Spain. Where HLA class I and class II types were available, the types were taken from metadata supplied by the sample provider, not from assay-based typing. Samples came from the ongoing ImmuneRACE study (first 160 participants) plus 1,254 subjects from 6 global collaborators. The repertoires were made available in a free public database intended to serve as a resource for research on the immune response to SARS-CoV-2. Subjects who had been exposed to COVID-19, were actively infected with it, or had recovered from it provided the deeply sampled blood TCRbeta repertoires that made up the dataset. Nearly every sample came with metadata listing a de-identified subject ID, COVID-19 status, age in years and sex. The material from the prospective study consisted of cDNA or gDNA derived from T cells, B-cell-depleted T cells, or PBMCs.

In its sample, this clone was seen once. Its binding antigen is unknown. No quality values exist for individual bases; no much larger clone is one base distant. TCRbeta CDR3 regions were amplified from genomic DNA using the immunoSEQ Assay, a bias-controlled multiplex PCR. The authors' analysis ran thus. Nucleated cell counts per sample were estimated from amplification of reference gene primers within the assay. Sequence reads were collapsed and filtered to measure the absolute abundance of every unique TCRbeta CDR3 rearrangement. Productive Simpson clonality was computed per sample as the square root of Simpson's diversity index over productive rearrangements. In its TCRdb copy, this immuneACCESS table keeps in-frame sequences only and misses some clones. Where compared with another copy, unresolved V genes explain less than half of these, and the others have no known cause. V, J and clone size are taken as reported in that table, and D and trimming were inferred from the DNA itself. This sample lists 200,000 to 250,000 clones; approximately 87% were detected once. 3% to 3.5% of the sample is taken by the ten largest.

V was cut back by 8 bases and J by 1 base, leaving a gap of 15 bases between them. Based on the germline V gene, the CDR1 and CDR2 sequences are MDHEN and SYDVKM. The CDR3 holds 15 amino acids from the cysteine to the phenylalanine. Just the 45-base CDR3 DNA is kept, in frame starting at base 1. Results the study describes overall, beyond this receptor: How much clinical and demographic metadata was included differed by source and by participant, and the metadata was provided uncurated.

In the prospective study, participants were about 18 to 95 years old, resided in under 30 geographic areas of the United States, and were enrolled through a virtual design. In the prospective study, participants were assigned to cohorts based on the clinical history participants reported in a screening survey and a study questionnaire. Mobile phlebotomists in the prospective study collected whole blood, serum and a nasopharyngeal or oropharyngeal swab from every participant. Over a roughly 2-month period, participants in the prospective study had the option of providing additional blood draws and questionnaires. Prospective study blood samples were shipped either frozen or at room temperature before DNA extraction.

Sequenced: PBMCs or T cells enriched from blood (not recorded which). The TCR comes from a woman aged 45-65 years in a cohort exposed to, infected with or recovered from COVID-19 (not recorded which). In this chain, TRBV28 is recombined with TRBJ2-1; the D segment could be TRBD1, given 6 matching bases. Here is the DNA: TGTGCCAGCTTTTGGGGGCCGAAATCCTACAATGAGCAGTTCTTC. Its translation is CASFWGPKSYNEQFF.